This T cell receptor (beta chain) was obtained from a study of neurological immune-mediated disorders. The study, taken as a whole, reports: No CDR3 amino acid sequences were shared by expanded clones across subjects, suggesting private repertoires in all groups. Expansion of TCR clones was greatest in HTLV-1-associated myelopathy and smallest in multiple sclerosis, where it fell below that of healthy controls.

There are many counts of this clonotype. Its antigen is not known. Trimming cost V 2 bases and J 4 bases, with 12 bases left between them. The CDR3 runs 14 residues. Germline V gene data show CDR1 as MNHEY and CDR2 as SVGEGT. MiXCR, applied by TCRdb to the 5' RACE reads, yields one record per CDR3 protein. This table holds approximately 49,000 distinct CDR3 sequences, 10% found once. The time point was: longitudinal time-point 1 (baseline). The rearrangement links TRBV6-2 or TRBV6-3 to TRBJ2-7; D may be TRBD1 (5 bases). Sequenced material: PBMCs. This TCR came from a woman aged 40 to 55 in good health. The CDR3 nucleotides are TGTGCCAGCAGTTACGTGTCAGGGCCGTACGAGCAGTACTTC. Its translation: CASSYVSGPYEQYF.